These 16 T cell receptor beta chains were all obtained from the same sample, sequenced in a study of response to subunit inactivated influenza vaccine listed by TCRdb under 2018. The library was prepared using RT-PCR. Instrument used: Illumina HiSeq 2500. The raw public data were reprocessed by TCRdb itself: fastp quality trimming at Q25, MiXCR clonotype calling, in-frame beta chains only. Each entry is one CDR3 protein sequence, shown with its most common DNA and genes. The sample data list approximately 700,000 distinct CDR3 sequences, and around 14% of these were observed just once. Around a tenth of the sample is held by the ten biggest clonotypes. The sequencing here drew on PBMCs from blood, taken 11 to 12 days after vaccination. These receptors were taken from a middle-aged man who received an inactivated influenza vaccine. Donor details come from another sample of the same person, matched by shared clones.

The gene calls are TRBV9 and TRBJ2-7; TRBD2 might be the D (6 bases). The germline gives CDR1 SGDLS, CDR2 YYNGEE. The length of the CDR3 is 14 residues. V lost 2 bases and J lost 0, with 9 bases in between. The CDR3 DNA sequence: TGTGCCAGCAGCGTTGATAGCGGCTCCTACGAGCAGTACTTC. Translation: CASSVDSGSYEQYF.

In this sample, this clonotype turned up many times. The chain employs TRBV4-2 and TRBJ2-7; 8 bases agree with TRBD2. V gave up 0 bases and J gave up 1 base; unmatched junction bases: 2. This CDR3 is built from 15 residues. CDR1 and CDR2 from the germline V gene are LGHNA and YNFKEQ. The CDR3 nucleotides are TGTGCCAGCAGCCAAGAAACTAGCGGATCCTACGAGCAGTACTTC. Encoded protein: CASSQETSGSYEQYF.

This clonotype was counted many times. The DNA of the CDR3 is TGTGCCATCAGTGGAGTCGGGACAGGGAGCTACGAGCAGTACTTC. Translating it yields CAISGVGTGSYEQYF. The chain recombines TRBV10-3 with TRBJ2-7; 9 nucleotides agree with TRBD1. This CDR3 comprises 15 residues. Germline assignment: CDR1 ENHRY and CDR2 SYGVKD. Trimming at V came to 4 bases and at J to 3 bases, leaving 7 bases not matched to a gene.

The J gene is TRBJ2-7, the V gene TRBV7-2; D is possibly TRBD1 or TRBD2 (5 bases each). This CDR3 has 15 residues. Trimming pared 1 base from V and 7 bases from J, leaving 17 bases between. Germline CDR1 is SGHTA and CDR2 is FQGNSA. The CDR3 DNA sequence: TGTGCCAGCAGCTTAGGCGGCGGGTCCCAGGGTGAGCAGTACTTC. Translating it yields CASSLGGGSQGEQYF.

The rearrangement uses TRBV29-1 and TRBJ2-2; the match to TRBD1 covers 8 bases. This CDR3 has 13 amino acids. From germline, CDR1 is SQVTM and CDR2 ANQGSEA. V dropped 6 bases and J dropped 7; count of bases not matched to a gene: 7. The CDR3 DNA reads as TGCAGCGTGTATCAGGGGGCCGGCGGGGAGCTGTTTTTT. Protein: CSVYQGAGGELFF.

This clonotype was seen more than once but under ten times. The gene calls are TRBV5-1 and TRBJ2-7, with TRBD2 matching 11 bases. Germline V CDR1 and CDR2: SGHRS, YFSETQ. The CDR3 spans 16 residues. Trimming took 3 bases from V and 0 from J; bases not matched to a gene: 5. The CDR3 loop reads CASSYPLAGGSYEQYF. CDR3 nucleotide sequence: TGCGCCAGCAGCTACCCTCTAGCGGGGGGCTCCTACGAGCAGTACTTC.

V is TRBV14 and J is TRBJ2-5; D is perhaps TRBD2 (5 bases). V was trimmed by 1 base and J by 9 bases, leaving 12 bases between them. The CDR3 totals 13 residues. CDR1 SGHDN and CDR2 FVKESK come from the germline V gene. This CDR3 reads CASSQGGPRAQYF. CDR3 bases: TGTGCCAGCAGCCAAGGAGGACCGCGGGCCCAGTACTTC.

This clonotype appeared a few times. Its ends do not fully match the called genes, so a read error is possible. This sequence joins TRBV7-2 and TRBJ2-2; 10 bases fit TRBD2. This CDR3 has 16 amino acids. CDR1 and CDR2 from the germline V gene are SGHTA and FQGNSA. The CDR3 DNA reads TGTGCCAGCAGATTAGGACTAGCGGCGAACACCGGGGAGCTGTTTTTT. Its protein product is CASRLGLAANTGELFF. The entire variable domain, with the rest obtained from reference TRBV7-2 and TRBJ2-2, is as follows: GAGVSQSPSNKVTEKGKDVELRCDPISGHTALYWYRQSLGQGLEFLIYFQGNSAPDKSGLPSDRFSAERTGGSVSTLTIQRTQQEDSAVYLCASRLGLAANTGELFFGEGSRLTVL.

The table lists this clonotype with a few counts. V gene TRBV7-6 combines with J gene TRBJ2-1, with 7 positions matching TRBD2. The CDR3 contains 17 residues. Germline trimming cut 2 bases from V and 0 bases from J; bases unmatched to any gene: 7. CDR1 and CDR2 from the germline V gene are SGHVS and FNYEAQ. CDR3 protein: CASSLTGLTSSYNEQFF. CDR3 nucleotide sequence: TGTGCCAGCAGCTTAACGGGACTAACGAGCTCCTACAATGAGCAGTTCTTC.

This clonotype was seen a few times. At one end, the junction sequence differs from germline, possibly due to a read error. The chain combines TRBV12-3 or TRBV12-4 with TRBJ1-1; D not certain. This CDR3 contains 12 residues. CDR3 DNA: TGTGCCAGCAGTTTACTGACCCTAGGATCGATCTTT. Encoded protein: CASSLLTLGSIF.

CDR3 region: CASSLAATQYF. CDR3 bases: TGTGCCAGCAGCTTAGCGGCTACGCAGTATTTT. The chain is built from TRBV7-2 and TRBJ2-3; D gene unclear. The CDR3 is 11 residues long. V shed 0 bases and J shed 8 bases, with 3 bases lying between them. Germline CDR1 reads SGHTA; CDR2 reads FQGNSA. Full variable domain (outside the CDR3, taken from reference TRBV7-2 and TRBJ2-3): GAGVSQSPSNKVTEKGKDVELRCDPISGHTALYWYRQSLGQGLEFLIYFQGNSAPDKSGLPSDRFSAERTGGSVSTLTIQRTQQEDSAVYLCASSLAATQYFGPGTRLTVL.

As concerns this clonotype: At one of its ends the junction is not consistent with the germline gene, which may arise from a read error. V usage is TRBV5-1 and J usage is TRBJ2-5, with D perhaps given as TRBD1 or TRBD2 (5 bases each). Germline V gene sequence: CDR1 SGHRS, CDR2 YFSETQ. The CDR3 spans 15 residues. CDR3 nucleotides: TGCGCCAGCAGCCCCGGGACCTGGGACCAGGAGACCCAGTACTTC. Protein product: CASSPGTWDQETQYF.

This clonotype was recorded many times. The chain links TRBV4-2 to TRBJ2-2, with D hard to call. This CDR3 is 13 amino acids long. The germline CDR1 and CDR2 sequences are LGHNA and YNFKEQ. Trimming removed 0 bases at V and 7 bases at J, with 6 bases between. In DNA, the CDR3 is TGTGCCAGCAGCCAAGATTATAGCGGGGAGCTGTTTTTT. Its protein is CASSQDYSGELFF.

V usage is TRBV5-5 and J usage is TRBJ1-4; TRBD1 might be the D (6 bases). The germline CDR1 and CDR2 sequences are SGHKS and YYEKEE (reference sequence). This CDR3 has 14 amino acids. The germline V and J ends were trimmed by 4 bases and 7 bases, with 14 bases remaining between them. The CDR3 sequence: CASSNRAQAEKLFF. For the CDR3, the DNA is TGTGCCAGCAGCAACAGGGCCCAGGCTGAAAAACTGTTTTTT.

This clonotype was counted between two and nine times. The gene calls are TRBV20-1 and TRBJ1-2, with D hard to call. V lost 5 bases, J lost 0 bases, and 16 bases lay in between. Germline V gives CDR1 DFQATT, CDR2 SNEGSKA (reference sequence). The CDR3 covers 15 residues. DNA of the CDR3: TGCAGTGCTGCCGGTCGGACGGGGTCTAACTATGGCTACACCTTC. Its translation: CSAAGRTGSNYGYTF.

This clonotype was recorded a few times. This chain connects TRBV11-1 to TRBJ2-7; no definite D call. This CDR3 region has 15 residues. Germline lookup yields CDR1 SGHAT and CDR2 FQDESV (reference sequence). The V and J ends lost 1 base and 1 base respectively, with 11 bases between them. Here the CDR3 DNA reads TGTGCCAGCAGCTTAGAGGTTGACGGATCCTACGAGCAGTACTTC. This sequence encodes CASSLEVDGSYEQYF.